This T cell receptor (beta chain) was recovered during a study of blood T cell repertoires in COVID-19. On the study more broadly: The United States, Italy and Spain supplied acute and convalescent COVID-19 samples.

Trimming stripped 2 bases from V and 6 bases from J, with 12 bases between. Looked up from germline, CDR1 is SGHRS and CDR2 is YFSETQ. There are 14 residues in the CDR3. In the authors' workflow: The authors estimated nucleated cell counts from reference gene primer amplification. Measured with immunoSEQ multiplex PCR; TCRdb has only the in-frame clones, and not every one. Clonal size and the V and J genes are those of that table, whereas D and trimming came from the DNA. The data contain around 180,000 clones, 88% of them singletons. Material for sequencing was peripheral blood. This sequence joins TRBV5-1 and TRBJ2-1, with D maybe TRBD1 (7 bases). The clonotype comes from a woman aged 30 to 39 with acute or convalescent COVID-19. CDR3 nucleotides: TGCGCCAGCAGCTTCCACAGGGGAGGCAATGAGCAGTTCTTC. It encodes CASSFHRGGNEQFF.